This is a list of T cell receptor beta chains from one sample in a study of blood T cells in healthy people across ages. Each CDR3 protein is one row after TCRdb ran MiXCR on the 5' RACE reads. The sample has about 1.6 million distinct CDR3 sequences, roughly 30% seen once. Sequencing was done on a sample of blood. The receptors derive from a woman aged 25 to 45 in good health. Both conserved end residues are part of each CDR3. A D gene is named only where the DNA matches it firmly.

D gene,V gene,J gene,CDR3 protein
NA,TRBV7-2,TRBJ1-1,CASSEVGRNTEAFF
NA,TRBV7-3,TRBJ2-5,CASSSLGTEKETQYF
TRBD2,TRBV20-1,TRBJ2-3,CSAVNSGRATDTQYF
NA,TRBV13,TRBJ1-1,CASRWGDTEAFF
NA,TRBV20-1,TRBJ2-5,CSARLALNQETQYF
NA,TRBV6-6,TRBJ1-4,CAGRMRGTNEKLFF
TRBD1,TRBV30,TRBJ2-7,CAWSPGTDREQYF
TRBD2,TRBV5-6,TRBJ2-2,CASSSGTSGRATTGELFF
NA,TRBV3-1,TRBJ1-2,CASSQDIRHYGYTF
NA,TRBV27,TRBJ2-7,CASSLSTGTTYEQYF
NA,TRBV5-1,TRBJ2-3,CASSGVEGDTQYF
TRBD1,TRBV2,TRBJ1-5,CASRDDRVGNQPQHF
NA,TRBV2,TRBJ2-3,CARLGIDTQYF
NA,TRBV10-3,TRBJ2-1,CAITRDGSYNEQFF
NA,TRBV6-1,TRBJ1-1,CASSSRWNTEAFF
NA,TRBV11-2,TRBJ2-7,CASRDGTTYEQYF
TRBD1,TRBV20-1,TRBJ1-6,CSARGRGLSPLHF
TRBD1,TRBV9,TRBJ2-7,CASSPRSDRQGNEQYF
TRBD1,TRBV7-8,NA,CASSPRTKGQGSHEQYF
NA,TRBV11-2,TRBJ2-6,CASSLEGRGSGANVLTF
TRBD1,TRBV30,TRBJ1-2,CAWSVGTGDGYTF
NA,TRBV12-3/TRBV12-4,TRBJ2-7,CASGRDTRYEQYF
NA,TRBV6-1,TRBJ1-6,CASSEDTGGNSPLHF
NA,TRBV18,TRBJ1-4,CASSPRGAANEKLFF
TRBD1,TRBV28,TRBJ1-1,CASNLRQGAAEAFF
TRBD2,TRBV10-2,TRBJ2-7,CASSPTRLAGPSSYEQYF
NA,TRBV6-2/TRBV6-3,TRBJ2-5,CASRRALYQETQYF
TRBD2,TRBV20-1,TRBJ2-7,CSAKRLADTYEQYF
NA,TRBV5-1,TRBJ2-3,CASSRVGGSDTQYF
NA,TRBV5-1,TRBJ2-5,CASRNPGDQETQYF
TRBD2,TRBV27,TRBJ2-2,CASDQMSGRGELFF
NA,TRBV20-1,TRBJ2-3,CSAKILANTDTRYF
NA,TRBV7-7,TRBJ2-3,CASSLSGGNTDAQYF